This TCR beta chain emerged from a study of regulatory T cells in long-lasting Graves disease. Study-wide results and caveats: Persistent disease was characterized by preferential usage of TRBV28, TRBJ1-2 and TRBJ2-5.

V lost 6 bases and J lost 2, with 13 bases in between. This CDR3 region has 14 residues. In its sample, this clonotype was seen many times. Its cognate antigen is unknown. For TCR beta, libraries came from iRepertoire HTBI primers and Arm-PCR of CDR3 regions. TCRdb re-analysed the multiplex PCR reads in MiXCR, keeping a single row per CDR3 protein. This sample has over 500,000 distinct CDR3 sequences; roughly 15% occur once, and the top ten carry 18%. Time point: newly diagnosed GD, antithyroid drugs for less than 3 months. Isolated PBMC RNA provided the starting material for the TCR library. This sample also belongs to another study, concerning T cells in Graves' hyperthyroidism and ophthalmopathy.

The chain is built from TRBV12-3 or TRBV12-4 and TRBJ1-1, with D tentatively TRBD1 (6 bases). This receptor was identified in a woman in her thirties with Graves disease. Material: peripheral blood mononuclear cells (PBMCs), obtained at new diagnosis, from a patient treated with antithyroid drugs. CDR3 protein: CASSADRPNTEAFF. The CDR3 nucleotides are TGTGCCAGCAGCGCCGACAGGCCCAACACTGAAGCTTTCTTT.